Listed below are T cell receptor beta chains from one sample, sequenced in a study of blood T cell repertoires in COVID-19. Generated by immunoSEQ multiplex PCR, the TCRdb table keeps only in-frame clones and is missing some. This repertoire shows some 71,000 clones, approximately 80% found once; its top ten account for 20% to 25%. Sequenced input: peripheral blood. These receptors were obtained from a woman in her 50s with acute or convalescent COVID-19. Both conserved end residues are part of each CDR3. Each record gives: V gene, D gene, J gene, CDR3 protein, CDR3 DNA. The D gene is left open where the match is weak.

TRBV6-2/TRBV6-3,TRBD1,TRBJ1-2,CASSPRDRDYGYTF,TGTGCCAGCAGTCCCCGGGACAGGGACTATGGCTACACCTTC
TRBV5-1,.,TRBJ2-5,CASSLGEGYETQYF,TGCGCCAGCAGCTTGGGTGAGGGCTACGAGACCCAGTACTTC
TRBV6-5,.,TRBJ1-5,CASSYSWTADGQPQHF,TGTGCCAGCAGTTACTCGTGGACAGCGGACGGTCAGCCCCAGCATTTT
TRBV5-4,.,TRBJ2-7,CASRSGGFGPYEQYF,TGTGCCAGCAGATCCGGGGGATTTGGACCTTACGAGCAGTACTTC
TRBV5-6,TRBD1,TRBJ1-1,CASSFTGTGGKAFF,TGTGCCAGCAGCTTTACCGGGACAGGGGGTAAAGCTTTCTTT
TRBV5-1,TRBD1,TRBJ2-5,CASSLAGTDQETQYF,TGCGCCAGCAGCTTGGCCGGGACAGACCAAGAGACCCAGTACTTC
TRBV28,TRBD1,TRBJ1-4,CASSYRQGGEKLFF,TGTGCCAGCAGTTACCGACAGGGCGGAGAAAAACTGTTTTTT
TRBV29-1,.,TRBJ2-7,CSVLTVYEQYF,TGCAGCGTTCTGACAGTCTACGAGCAGTACTTC
TRBV2,.,TRBJ2-2,CASGRDTGELFF,TGTGCCAGCGGGCGAGACACCGGGGAGCTGTTTTTT
TRBV19,.,TRBJ1-1,CASSIPSRGAFF,TGTGCCAGTAGTATTCCGAGTCGCGGAGCTTTCTTT
TRBV30,TRBD2,TRBJ2-5,CAWSDGRGVLETQYF,TGTGCCTGGAGTGATGGACGGGGGGTATTAGAGACCCAGTACTTC
TRBV27,.,TRBJ1-1,CASLRGDRTEAFF,TGTGCCAGCCTTAGGGGTGATCGAACTGAAGCTTTCTTT
TRBV3-1/TRBV3-2,.,TRBJ2-2,CASSQAGSTGELFF,TGTGCCAGCAGCCAAGCGGGGTCTACCGGGGAGCTGTTTTTT
TRBV30,TRBD1,TRBJ1-6,CAWSSSDRGGPLHF,TGTGCCTGGAGTTCATCCGACAGGGGTGGACCCCTCCACTTT
TRBV12-5,TRBD2,TRBJ2-2,CASGSRGSGTANTGELFF,TGTGCTAGTGGTTCCCGGGGTAGCGGGACTGCGAACACCGGGGAGCTGTTTTTT
TRBV6-5,.,TRBJ1-6,CASSYLGARNSPLHF,TGTGCCAGCAGTTACCTGGGGGCGAGAAATTCACCCCTCCACTTT